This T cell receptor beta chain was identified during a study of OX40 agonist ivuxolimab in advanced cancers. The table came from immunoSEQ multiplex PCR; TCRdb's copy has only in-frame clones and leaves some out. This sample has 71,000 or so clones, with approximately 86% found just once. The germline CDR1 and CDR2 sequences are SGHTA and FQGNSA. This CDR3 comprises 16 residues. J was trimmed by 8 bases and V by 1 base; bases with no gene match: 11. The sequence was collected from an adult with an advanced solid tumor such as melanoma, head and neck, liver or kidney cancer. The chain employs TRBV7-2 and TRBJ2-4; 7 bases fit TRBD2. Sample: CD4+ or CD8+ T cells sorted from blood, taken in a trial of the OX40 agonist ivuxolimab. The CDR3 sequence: CASSLVGRGNRDIQYF. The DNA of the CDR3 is TGTGCCAGCAGCTTAGTGGGGCGGGGGAATCGGGACATTCAGTACTTC. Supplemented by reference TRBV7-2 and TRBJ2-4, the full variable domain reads GAGVSQSPSNKVTEKGKDVELRCDPISGHTALYWYRQSLGQGLEFLIYFQGNSAPDKSGLPSDRFSAERTGGSVSTLTIQRTQQEDSAVYLCASSLVGRGNRDIQYFGAGTRLSVL.